This TCR beta chain was recorded in a study of T cell responses to AZD1222 COVID-19 vaccine. Using immunoSEQ multiplex PCR, the repertoire was profiled, and TCRdb retains in-frame clones only, with some absent. In the table there are more than 150,000 clones, around 93% of which are singletons. The CDR3 length is 14 residues. Looked up from germline, CDR1 is SGDLS and CDR2 is YYNGEE. V was cut by 2 bases and J by 2 bases, with 10 bases left in between. Findings of the study overall: Unmutated variant regions are reportedly targeted by nearly half of spike-specific TCRs.

This clone was seen just once. Antigen unknown. The sample has other DNA sequences that encode this CDR3 too. The source material was peripheral blood, sampled on day 0 of AZD1222 vaccination. This receptor was taken from an adult in good health. V usage is TRBV9 and J usage is TRBJ1-1; D ambiguous. CDR3 amino acids: CASSVGGRNTEAFF. The DNA for the CDR3 is TGTGCCAGCAGCGTGGGAGGGCGCAACACTGAAGCTTTCTTT.